The rows below give T cell receptor beta chains drawn from one sample of a study of blood T cell repertoires in COVID-19. Produced via immunoSEQ multiplex PCR; TCRdb's table is partial and in-frame only. The data show 150,000 to 200,000 clones, approximately 86% seen once. Sequences were obtained from peripheral blood. The receptors come from a woman in her 30s with active or convalescent COVID-19. CDR3s include the opening cysteine and the closing phenylalanine or tryptophan.

>TRBV7-9|TRBJ2-3
CASSFGVGTTDTQYF
>TRBV5-1|TRBJ2-2
CASIPGTGGTGELFF
>TRBV7-2|TRBJ1-5
CASSFPPGGVGNQPQHF
>TRBV24-1|TRBJ2-3
CATSDRTSGGAGDTQYF
>TRBV2|TRBJ1-5
CASREEVTEPQHF
>TRBV19|TRBJ2-7
CASSMAGDEQYF
>TRBV18|TRBJ2-5
CASSPGAPGQTQYF
>TRBV6-6|TRBJ1-2
CASSRDREAGYTF
>TRBV18|TRBJ2-5
CASSPRTPTQETQYF
>TRBV4-1|TRBJ1-2
CASTPGDRAYGYTF
>TRBV2|TRBJ1-5
CASRSGVSNQPQHF
>TRBV25-1|TRBJ2-7
CASSVPGQGYEQYF
>TRBV27|TRBJ1-5
CASSLHGSNQPQHF
>TRBV7-2|TRBJ1-5
CASSLVGGNQPQHF
>TRBV15|TRBJ2-1
CATSRDGLAGRSEQFF
>TRBV3-1/TRBV3-2|TRBJ1-3
CASSQDRGGNTIYF
>TRBV15|TRBJ1-3
CATSRDQGETNTIYF
>TRBV29-1|TRBJ2-3
CSVEGGTDTQYF
>TRBV7-9|TRBJ1-1
CASSLGQAEAFF
>TRBV29-1|TRBJ2-7
CSVEDSRTSSYEQYF
>TRBV6-5|TRBJ1-6
CASSYTNRISPLHF
>TRBV7-9|TRBJ2-1
CASSLDLTGYYNEQFF
>TRBV5-4|TRBJ2-7
CASSLYPRDAHEQYF
>TRBV28|TRBJ1-2
CASSLVNSIYGYTF
>TRBV15|TRBJ1-2
CATSRDRQNYGYTF
>TRBV7-6|TRBJ1-3
CASSLEDISGNTIYF
>TRBV3-1/TRBV3-2|TRBJ2-1
CASVSGGKFEQFF
>TRBV19|TRBJ2-3
CASSNLGSKDTQYF
>TRBV19|TRBJ1-2
CASSIFGTDNYGYTF
>TRBV18|TRBJ2-3
CASSPRTSGMNTQYF
>TRBV4-1|TRBJ2-7
CASSQDRGTSSYEQYF
>TRBV7-2|TRBJ1-6
CASSGRTGPNSPLHF
>TRBV19|TRBJ2-1
CASSIEAGSYNEQFF
>TRBV29-1|TRBJ1-2
CSVEGEGRGTYGYTF
>TRBV7-9|TRBJ1-2
CASSSGGGSLINYGYTF
>TRBV10-1|TRBJ1-5
CASSESVQPQHF
>TRBV19|TRBJ1-5
CASSIRLGGHQPQHF
>TRBV18|TRBJ1-2
CASSHAPGQLAYGYTF
>TRBV5-1|TRBJ2-7
CASYHAGYEQYF
>TRBV6-5|TRBJ2-1
CASSRTSYEQFF
>TRBV27|TRBJ1-1
CASSLGGLYTEAFF
>TRBV19|TRBJ2-3
CASSPDLGTQYF
>TRBV4-2|TRBJ2-3
CASSQAGGPTDTQYF
>TRBV19|TRBJ1-6
CASSISGVDYNSPLHF
>TRBV20-1|TRBJ1-1
CSASARGTGGTEAFF
>TRBV7-6|TRBJ2-7
CASSPGSYEQYF
>TRBV27|TRBJ2-1
CASRLQGAVYNEQFF
>TRBV2|TRBJ1-5
CASSNQGFGQPQHF